This entry features one T cell receptor beta chain sequence. This entry belongs to a study of T cells after somatic rescue of genetic block. Sequencing used immunoSEQ multiplex PCR; TCRdb keeps in-frame clones, though not all of them. The sample includes tens of thousands of clones, 90% to 97% of them seen just once. Trimming removed 3 bases from V and 3 bases from J, with 9 bases in between. Germline V gives CDR1 MDHEN, CDR2 SYDVKM. The CDR3 has 14 amino acids. The chain employs TRBV28 and TRBJ1-5; D is possibly TRBD1 (6 bases). The sequence was collected from a child under two years old. The specimen sequenced was peripheral blood mononuclear cells (PBMCs). Written as DNA, the CDR3 is TGTGCCAGCAGTTTCTGGGACAACAATCAGCCCCAGCATTTT. The encoded protein is CASSFWDNNQPQHF.